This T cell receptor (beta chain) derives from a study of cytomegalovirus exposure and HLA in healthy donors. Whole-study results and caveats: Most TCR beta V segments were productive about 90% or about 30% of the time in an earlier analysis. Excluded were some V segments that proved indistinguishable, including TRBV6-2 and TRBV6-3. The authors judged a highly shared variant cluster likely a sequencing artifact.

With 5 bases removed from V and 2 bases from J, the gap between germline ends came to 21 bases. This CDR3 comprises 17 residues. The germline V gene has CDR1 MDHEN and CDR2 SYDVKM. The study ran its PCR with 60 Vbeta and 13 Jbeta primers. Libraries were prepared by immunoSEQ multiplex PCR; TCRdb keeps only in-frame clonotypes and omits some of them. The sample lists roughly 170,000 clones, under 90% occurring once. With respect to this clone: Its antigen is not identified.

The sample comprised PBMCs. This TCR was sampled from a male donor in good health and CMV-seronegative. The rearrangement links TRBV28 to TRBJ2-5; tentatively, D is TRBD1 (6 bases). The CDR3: CASSVRDGTHVQETQYF. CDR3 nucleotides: TGTGCCAGCAGTGTGAGAGACGGGACACACGTTCAAGAGACCCAGTACTTC.